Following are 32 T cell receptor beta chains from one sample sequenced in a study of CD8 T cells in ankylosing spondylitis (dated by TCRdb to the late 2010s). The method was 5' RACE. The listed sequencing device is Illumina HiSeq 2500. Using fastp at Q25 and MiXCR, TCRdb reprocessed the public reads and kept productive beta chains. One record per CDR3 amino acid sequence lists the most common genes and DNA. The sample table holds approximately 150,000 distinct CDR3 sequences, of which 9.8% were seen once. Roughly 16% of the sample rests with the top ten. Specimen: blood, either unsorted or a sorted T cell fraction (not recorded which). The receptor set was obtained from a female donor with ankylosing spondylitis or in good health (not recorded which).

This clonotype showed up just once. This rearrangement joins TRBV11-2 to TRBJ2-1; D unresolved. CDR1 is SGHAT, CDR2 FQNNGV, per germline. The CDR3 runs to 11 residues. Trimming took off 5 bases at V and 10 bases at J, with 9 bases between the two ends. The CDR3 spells CASSPRKEQFF. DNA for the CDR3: TGTGCCAGCAGCCCAAGGAAAGAGCAGTTCTTC.

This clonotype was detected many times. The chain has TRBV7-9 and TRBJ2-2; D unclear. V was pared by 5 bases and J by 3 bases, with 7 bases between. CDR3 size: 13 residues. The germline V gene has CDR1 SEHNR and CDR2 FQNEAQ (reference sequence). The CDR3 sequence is CASSRSDTGELFF. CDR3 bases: TGTGCCAGCAGCCGCAGTGACACCGGGGAGCTGTTTTTT.

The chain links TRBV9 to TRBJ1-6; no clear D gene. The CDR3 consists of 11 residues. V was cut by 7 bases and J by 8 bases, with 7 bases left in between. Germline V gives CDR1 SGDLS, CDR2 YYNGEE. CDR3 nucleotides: TGTGCCAGCGGAGAAGATTCACCCCTCCACTTT. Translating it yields CASGEDSPLHF.

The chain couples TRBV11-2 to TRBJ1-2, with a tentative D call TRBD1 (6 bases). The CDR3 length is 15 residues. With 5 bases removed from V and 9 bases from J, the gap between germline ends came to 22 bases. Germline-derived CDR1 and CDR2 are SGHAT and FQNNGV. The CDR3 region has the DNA TGTGCCAGCAGCCCACTCCTGGGGGCCACGGAGAGCTACACCTTC. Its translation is CASSPLLGATESYTF.

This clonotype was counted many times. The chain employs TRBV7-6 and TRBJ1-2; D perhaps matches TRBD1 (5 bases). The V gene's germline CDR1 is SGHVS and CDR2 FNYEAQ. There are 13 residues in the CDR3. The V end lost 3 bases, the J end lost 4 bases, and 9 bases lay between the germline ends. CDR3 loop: CASSLGGVYGYTF. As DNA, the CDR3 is TGTGCCAGCAGCTTGGGGGGAGTCTATGGCTACACCTTC.

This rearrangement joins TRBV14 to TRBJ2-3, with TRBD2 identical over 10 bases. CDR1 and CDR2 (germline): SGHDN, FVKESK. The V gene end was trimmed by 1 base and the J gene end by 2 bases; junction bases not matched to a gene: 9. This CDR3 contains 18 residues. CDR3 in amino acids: CASSQAPLAGTLTDTQYF. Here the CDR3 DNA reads TGTGCCAGCAGCCAAGCTCCACTAGCGGGAACCCTCACAGATACGCAGTATTTT. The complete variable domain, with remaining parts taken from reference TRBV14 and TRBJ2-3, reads EAGVTQFPSHSVIEKGQTVTLRCDPISGHDNLYWYRRVMGKEIKFLLHFVKESKQDESGMPNNRFLAERTGGTYSTLKVQPAELEDSGVYFCASSQAPLAGTLTDTQYFGPGTRLTVL.

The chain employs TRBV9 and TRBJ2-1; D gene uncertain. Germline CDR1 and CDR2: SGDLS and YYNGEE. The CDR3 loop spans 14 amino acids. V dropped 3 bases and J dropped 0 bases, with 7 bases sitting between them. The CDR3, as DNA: TGTGCCAGCAGCGCCTATAGCTCCTACAATGAGCAGTTCTTC. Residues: CASSAYSSYNEQFF.

The CDR3 DNA reads as TGTGCCAGTAGTTCTGGGACGGCGTATGGCTACACCTTC. Translating gives CASSSGTAYGYTF. This chain connects TRBV19 to TRBJ1-2, with a possible D match to TRBD1 (5 bases). The CDR3 runs to 13 residues. V lost 5 bases and J lost 5, with 12 bases in between. Germline V gene sequence: CDR1 LNHDA, CDR2 SQIVND (reference sequence). Full variable domain (remainder filled in from reference TRBV19 and TRBJ1-2): DGGITQSPKYLFRKEGQNVTLSCEQNLNHDAMYWYRQDPGQGLRLIYYSQIVNDFQKGDIAEGYSVSREKKESFPLTVTSAQKNPTAFYLCASSSGTAYGYTFGSGTRLTVV.

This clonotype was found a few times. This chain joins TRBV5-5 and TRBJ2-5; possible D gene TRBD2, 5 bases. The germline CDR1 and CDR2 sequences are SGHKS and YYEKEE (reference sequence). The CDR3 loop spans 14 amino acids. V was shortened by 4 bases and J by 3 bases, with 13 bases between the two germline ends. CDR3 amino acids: CASSPAGRKETQYF. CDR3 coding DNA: TGTGCCAGCAGCCCCGCGGGCAGAAAAGAGACCCAGTACTTC.

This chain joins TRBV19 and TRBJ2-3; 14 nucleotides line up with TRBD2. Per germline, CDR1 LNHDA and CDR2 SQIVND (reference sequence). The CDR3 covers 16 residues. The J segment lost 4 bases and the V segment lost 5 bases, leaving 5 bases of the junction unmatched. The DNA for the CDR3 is TGTGCCAGTAGTGCCGGACTAGCGGGAGGAGCAGATACGCAGTATTTT. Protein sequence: CASSAGLAGGADTQYF.

The DNA for the CDR3 is TGTGCCAGCAGTTTAGCCCCGACAGGGGGGACCCAGTACTTC. Translation: CASSLAPTGGTQYF. The chain joins TRBV12-3 or TRBV12-4 to TRBJ2-5, with 9 positions matching TRBD1. The CDR3 length is 14 residues. The J segment lost 7 bases and the V segment lost 0 bases, leaving 3 bases of the junction unmatched.

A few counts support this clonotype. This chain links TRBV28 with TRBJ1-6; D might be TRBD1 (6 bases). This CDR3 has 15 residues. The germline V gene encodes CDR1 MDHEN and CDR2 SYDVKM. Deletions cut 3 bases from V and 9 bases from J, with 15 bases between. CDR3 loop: CASSFLDSASSPLHF. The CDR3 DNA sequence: TGTGCCAGCAGTTTCTTGGACAGTGCCAGTTCACCCCTCCACTTT.

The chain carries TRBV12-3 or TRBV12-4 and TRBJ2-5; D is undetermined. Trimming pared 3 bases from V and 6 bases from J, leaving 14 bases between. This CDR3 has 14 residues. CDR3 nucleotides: TGTGCCAGCAGTTTTACAGCCGCCTCGAAGACCCAGTACTTC. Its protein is CASSFTAASKTQYF.

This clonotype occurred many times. The CDR3 DNA reads as TGCAGCGTTGAAAGTGGGGTTAGTGTTTATGAGCAGTTCTTC. Its protein is CSVESGVSVYEQFF. The chain links TRBV29-1 to TRBJ2-1; D not certain. This CDR3 is built from 14 residues. The germline V and J ends were trimmed by 2 bases and 8 bases, with 16 bases remaining between them. Germline CDR1 is SQVTM and CDR2 is ANQGSEA.

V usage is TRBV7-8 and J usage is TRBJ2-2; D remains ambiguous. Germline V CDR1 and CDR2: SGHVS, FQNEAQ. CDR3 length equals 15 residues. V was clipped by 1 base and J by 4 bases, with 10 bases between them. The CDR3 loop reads CASSLDLWATGELFF. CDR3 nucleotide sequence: TGTGCCAGCAGCTTAGATCTCTGGGCCACCGGGGAGCTGTTTTTT.

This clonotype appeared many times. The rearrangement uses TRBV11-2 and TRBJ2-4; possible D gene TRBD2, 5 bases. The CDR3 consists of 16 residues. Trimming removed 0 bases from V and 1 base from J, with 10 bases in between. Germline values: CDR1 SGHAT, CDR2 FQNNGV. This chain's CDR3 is CASSLEFGGAKNIQYF. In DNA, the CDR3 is TGTGCCAGCAGCTTAGAGTTCGGCGGGGCCAAAAACATTCAGTACTTC.

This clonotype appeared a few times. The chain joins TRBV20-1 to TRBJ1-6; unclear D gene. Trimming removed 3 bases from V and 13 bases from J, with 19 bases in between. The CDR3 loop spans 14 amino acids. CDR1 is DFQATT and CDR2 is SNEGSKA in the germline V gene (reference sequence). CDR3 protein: CSASPGSPVNPLHF. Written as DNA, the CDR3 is TGCAGTGCTAGTCCGGGCTCCCCGGTCAATCCCCTCCACTTT.

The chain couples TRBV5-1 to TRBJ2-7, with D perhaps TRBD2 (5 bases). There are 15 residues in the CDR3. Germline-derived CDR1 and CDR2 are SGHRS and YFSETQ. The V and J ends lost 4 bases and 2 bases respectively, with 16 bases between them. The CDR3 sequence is CASSPRPSGAYEQYF. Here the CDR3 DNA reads TGCGCCAGCAGCCCCAGGCCCAGCGGAGCCTACGAGCAGTACTTC.

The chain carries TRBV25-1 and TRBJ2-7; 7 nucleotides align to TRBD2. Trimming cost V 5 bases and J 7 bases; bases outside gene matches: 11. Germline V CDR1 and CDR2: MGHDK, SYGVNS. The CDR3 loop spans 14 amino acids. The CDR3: CASSKRGRVGEQYF. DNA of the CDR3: TGTGCCAGCAGTAAACGGGGGAGGGTCGGGGAGCAGTACTTC.

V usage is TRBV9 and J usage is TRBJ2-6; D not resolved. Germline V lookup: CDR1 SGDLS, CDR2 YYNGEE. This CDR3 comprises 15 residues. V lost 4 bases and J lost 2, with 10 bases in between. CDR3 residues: CASSRSRTGANVLTF. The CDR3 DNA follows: TGTGCCAGCAGCCGCTCCAGGACTGGGGCCAACGTCCTGACTTTC.

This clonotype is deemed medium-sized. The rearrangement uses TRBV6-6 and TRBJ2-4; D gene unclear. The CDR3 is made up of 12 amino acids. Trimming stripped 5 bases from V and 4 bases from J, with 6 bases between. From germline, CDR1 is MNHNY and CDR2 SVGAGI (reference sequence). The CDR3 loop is CASSRPKNIQYF. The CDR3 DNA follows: TGTGCCAGCAGTAGACCTAAAAACATTCAGTACTTC.

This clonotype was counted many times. This CDR3 is CASTVATQGHLLHF. The CDR3 DNA reads TGTGCCAGCACCGTGGCCACTCAGGGACATTTACTCCACTTT. The genes are TRBV2 and TRBJ1-6, with D perhaps matching TRBD1 (6 bases). Germline CDR1 and CDR2: SNHLY and FYNNEI. V was pared by 7 bases and J by 16 bases, with 23 bases between. The CDR3 is made up of 14 amino acids.

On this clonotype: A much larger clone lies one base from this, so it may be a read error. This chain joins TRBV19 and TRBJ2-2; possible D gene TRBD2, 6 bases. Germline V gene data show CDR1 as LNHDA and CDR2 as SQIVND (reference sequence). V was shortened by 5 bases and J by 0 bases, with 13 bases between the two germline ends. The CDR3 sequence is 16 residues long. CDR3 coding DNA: TGTGCCAGTAGTGCCATAGCGGAAGCGAACACCGGGGAGCTGTTTTTT. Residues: CASSAIAEANTGELFF.

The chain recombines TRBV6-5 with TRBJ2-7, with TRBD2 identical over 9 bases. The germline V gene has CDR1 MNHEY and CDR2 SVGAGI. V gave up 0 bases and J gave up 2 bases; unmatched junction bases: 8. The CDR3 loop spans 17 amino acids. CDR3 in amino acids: CASSYSVYSGRAYEQYF. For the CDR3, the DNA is TGTGCCAGCAGTTACTCCGTTTATAGCGGGAGAGCCTACGAGCAGTACTTC.

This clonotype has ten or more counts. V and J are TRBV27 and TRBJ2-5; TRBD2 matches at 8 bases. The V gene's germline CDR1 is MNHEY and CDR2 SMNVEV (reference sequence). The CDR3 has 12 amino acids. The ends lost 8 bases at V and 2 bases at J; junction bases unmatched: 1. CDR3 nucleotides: TGTGCCAGCCGGGGGGGGCAAGAGACCCAGTACTTC. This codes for CASRGGQETQYF.

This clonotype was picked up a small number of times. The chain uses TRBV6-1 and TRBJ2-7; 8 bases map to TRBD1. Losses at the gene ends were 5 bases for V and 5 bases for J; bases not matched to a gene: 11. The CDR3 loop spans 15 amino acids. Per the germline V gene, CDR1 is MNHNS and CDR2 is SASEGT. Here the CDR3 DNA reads TGTGCCAGCAGTCAATCCGACAGGGGAGTAAACGAGCAGTACTTC. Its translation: CASSQSDRGVNEQYF.

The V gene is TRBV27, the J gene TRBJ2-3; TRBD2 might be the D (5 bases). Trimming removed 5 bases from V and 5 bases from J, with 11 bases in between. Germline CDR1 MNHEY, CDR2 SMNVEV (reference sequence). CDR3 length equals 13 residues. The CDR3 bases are TGTGCCAGCAGTATTCGGGGAGAAGATACGCAGTATTTT. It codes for CASSIRGEDTQYF.

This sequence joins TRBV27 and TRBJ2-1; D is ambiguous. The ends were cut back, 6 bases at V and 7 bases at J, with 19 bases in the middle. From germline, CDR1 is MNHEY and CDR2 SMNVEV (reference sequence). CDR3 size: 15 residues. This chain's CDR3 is CASSHNRGGKNEQFF. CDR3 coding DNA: TGTGCCAGCAGCCACAACCGAGGCGGAAAGAATGAGCAGTTCTTC.

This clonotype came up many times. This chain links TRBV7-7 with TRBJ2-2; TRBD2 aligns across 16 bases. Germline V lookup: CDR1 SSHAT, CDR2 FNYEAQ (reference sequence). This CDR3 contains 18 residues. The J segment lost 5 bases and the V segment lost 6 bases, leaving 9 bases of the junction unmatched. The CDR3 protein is CASSLGLAGGPRTGELFF. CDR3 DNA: TGTGCCAGCAGTTTGGGACTAGCGGGAGGGCCGCGAACCGGGGAGCTGTTTTTT.

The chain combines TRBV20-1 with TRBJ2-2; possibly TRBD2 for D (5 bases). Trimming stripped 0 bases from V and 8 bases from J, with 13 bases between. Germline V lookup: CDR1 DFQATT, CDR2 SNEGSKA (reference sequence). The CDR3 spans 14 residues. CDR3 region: CSARDSGRTGELFF. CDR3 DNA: TGCAGTGCTAGAGATTCGGGCCGGACTGGGGAGCTGTTTTTT.

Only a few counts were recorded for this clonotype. As DNA, the CDR3 is TGTGCCAGCAGTTACTCGATTGAAGCTTTCTTT. It codes for CASSYSIEAFF. This sequence joins TRBV6-7 and TRBJ1-1; D is unclear. TRBV6-7 is annotated as an ORF whose role is uncertain. The ends were cut back, 0 bases at V and 7 bases at J, with 3 bases in the middle. There are 11 residues in the CDR3.

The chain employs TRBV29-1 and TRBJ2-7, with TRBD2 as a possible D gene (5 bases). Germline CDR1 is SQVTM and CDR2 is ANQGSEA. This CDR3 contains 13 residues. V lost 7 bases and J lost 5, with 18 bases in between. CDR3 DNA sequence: TGCAGCGCCCTCGGACTGACTGACCACGAGCAGTACTTC. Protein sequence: CSALGLTDHEQYF.